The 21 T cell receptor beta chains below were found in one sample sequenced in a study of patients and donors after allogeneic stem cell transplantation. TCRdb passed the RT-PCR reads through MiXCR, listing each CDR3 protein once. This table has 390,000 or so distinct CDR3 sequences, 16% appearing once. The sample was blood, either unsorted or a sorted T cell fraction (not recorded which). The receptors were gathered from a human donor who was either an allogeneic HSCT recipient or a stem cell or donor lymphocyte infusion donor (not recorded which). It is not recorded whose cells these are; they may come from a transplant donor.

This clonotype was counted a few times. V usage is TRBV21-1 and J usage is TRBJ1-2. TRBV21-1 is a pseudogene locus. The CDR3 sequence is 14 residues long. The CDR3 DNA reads TGTGCCAGCAGCAAAGGGAGCCAGAACTATGGCTACACCTTC. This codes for CASSKGSQNYGYTF.

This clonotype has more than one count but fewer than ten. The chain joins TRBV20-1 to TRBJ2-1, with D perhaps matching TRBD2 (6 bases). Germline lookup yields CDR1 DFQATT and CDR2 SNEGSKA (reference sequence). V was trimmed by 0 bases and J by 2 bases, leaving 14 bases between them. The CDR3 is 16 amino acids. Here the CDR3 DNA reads TGCAGTGCTAGAGATCGGGCGGGGCCCACCTACAATGAGCAGTTCTTC. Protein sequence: CSARDRAGPTYNEQFF.

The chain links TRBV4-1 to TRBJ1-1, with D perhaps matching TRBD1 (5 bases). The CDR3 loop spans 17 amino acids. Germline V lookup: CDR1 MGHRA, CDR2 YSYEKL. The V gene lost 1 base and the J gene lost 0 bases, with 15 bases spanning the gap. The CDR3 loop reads CASSQVRAGLLNTEAFF. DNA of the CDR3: TGCGCCAGCAGCCAAGTTAGGGCGGGACTCCTGAACACTGAAGCTTTCTTT.

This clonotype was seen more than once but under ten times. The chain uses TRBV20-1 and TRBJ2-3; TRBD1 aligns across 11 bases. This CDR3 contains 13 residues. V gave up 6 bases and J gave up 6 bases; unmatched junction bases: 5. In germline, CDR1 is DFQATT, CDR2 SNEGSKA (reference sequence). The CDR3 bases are TGCAGTGCCAGGACAGGGGGCGAGGATACGCAGTATTTT. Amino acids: CSARTGGEDTQYF.

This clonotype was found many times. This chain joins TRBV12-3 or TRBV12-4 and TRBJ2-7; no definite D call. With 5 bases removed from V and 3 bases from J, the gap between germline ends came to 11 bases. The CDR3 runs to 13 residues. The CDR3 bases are TGTGCCAGCAGTCCCGTGGGTGTCTACGAGCAGTACTTC. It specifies CASSPVGVYEQYF.

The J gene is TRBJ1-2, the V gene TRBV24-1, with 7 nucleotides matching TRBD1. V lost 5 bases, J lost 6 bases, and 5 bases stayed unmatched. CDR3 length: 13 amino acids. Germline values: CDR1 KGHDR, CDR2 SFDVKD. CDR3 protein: CATSATGVHGYTF. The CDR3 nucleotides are TGTGCCACCAGTGCTACAGGGGTTCATGGCTACACCTTC.

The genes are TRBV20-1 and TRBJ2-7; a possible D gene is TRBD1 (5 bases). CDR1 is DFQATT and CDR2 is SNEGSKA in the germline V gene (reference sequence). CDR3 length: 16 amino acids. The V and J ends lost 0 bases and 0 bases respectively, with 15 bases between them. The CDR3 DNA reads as TGCAGTGCTAGAGACCCTGCTTACAGGTTCTCCTACGAGCAGTACTTC. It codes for CSARDPAYRFSYEQYF.

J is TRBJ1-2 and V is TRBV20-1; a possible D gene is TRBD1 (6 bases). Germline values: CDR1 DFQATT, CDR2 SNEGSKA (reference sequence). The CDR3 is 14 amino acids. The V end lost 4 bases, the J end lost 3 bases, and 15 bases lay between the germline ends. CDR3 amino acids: CSATRGGADYGYTF. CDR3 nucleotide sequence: TGCAGTGCTACTCGAGGGGGGGCGGACTATGGCTACACCTTC.

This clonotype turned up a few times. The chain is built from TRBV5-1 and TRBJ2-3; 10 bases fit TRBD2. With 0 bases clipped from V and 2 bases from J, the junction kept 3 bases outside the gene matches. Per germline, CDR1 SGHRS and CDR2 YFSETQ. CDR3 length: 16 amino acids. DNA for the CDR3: TGCGCCAGCAGCTTGGGGACTAGCGGATTCACAGATACGCAGTATTTT. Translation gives CASSLGTSGFTDTQYF.

As DNA, the CDR3 is TGCAGTGCTAGAAAGGGGGTCCCAGATACGCAGTATTTT. It codes for CSARKGVPDTQYF. The J gene is TRBJ2-3, the V gene TRBV20-1, with a weak D call TRBD1 (6 bases). Trimming stripped 2 bases from V and 4 bases from J, with 10 bases between. CDR3 length equals 13 residues. Germline V gene data show CDR1 as DFQATT and CDR2 as SNEGSKA (reference sequence).

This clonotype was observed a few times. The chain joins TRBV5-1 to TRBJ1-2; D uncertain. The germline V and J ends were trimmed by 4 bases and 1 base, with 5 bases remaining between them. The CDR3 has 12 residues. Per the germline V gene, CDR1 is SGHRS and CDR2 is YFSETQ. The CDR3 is CASSIYNYGYTF. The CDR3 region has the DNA TGCGCCAGCAGCATCTATAACTATGGCTACACCTTC.

In DNA, the CDR3 is TGTGCCACCAAAGAGGGTCGGGAGCAGTACTTC. Translation: CATKEGREQYF. V gene TRBV6-6 combines with J gene TRBJ2-7, with D maybe TRBD2 (5 bases). Germline lookup yields CDR1 MNHNY and CDR2 SVGAGI (reference sequence). The CDR3 extends over 11 amino acids. Trimming stripped 10 bases from V and 7 bases from J, with 14 bases between.

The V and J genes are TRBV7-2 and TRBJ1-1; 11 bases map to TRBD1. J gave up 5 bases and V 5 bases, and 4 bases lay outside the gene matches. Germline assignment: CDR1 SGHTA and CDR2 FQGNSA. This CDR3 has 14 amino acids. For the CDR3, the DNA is TGTGCCAGCAGCGTTTGGGACAGGGGGACTGAAGCTTTCTTT. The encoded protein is CASSVWDRGTEAFF.

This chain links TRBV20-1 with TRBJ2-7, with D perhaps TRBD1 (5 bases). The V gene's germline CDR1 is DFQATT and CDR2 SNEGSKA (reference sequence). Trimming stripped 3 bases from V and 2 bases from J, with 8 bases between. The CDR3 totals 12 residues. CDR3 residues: CSASGHPYEQYF. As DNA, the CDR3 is TGCAGTGCTAGCGGACACCCCTACGAGCAGTACTTC.

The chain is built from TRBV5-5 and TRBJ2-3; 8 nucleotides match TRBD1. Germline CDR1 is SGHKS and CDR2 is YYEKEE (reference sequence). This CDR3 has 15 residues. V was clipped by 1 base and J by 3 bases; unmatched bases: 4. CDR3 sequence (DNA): TGTGCCAGCAGCTTGAGGACAGGGTGGACAGATACGCAGTATTTT. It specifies CASSLRTGWTDTQYF.

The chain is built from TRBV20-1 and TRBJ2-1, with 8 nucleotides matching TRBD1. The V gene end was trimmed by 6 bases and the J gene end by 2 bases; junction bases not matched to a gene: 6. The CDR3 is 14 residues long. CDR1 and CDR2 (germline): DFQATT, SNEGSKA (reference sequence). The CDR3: CSAQGDRTYNEQFF. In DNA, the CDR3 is TGCAGTGCCCAGGGGGACAGGACCTACAATGAGCAGTTCTTC.

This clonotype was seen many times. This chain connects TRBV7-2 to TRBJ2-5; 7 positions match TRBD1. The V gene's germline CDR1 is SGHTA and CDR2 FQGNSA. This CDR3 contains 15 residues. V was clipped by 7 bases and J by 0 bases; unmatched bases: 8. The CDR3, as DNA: TGTGCCAGCACCAGACAGGGCATGTACCAAGAGACCCAGTACTTC. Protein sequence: CASTRQGMYQETQYF.

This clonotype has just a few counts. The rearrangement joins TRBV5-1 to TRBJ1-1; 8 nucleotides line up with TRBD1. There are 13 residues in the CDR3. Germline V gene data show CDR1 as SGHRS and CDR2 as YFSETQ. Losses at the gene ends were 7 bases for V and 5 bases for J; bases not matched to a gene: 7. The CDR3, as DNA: TGCGCCAGCGGCTACAGGGACAGGACTGAAGCTTTCTTT. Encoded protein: CASGYRDRTEAFF.

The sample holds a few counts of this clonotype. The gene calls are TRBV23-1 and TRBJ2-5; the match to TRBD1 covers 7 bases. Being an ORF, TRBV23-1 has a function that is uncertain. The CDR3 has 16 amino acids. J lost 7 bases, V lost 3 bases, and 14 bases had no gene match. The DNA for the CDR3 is TGCGCCAGCAGTCACTACCACCGGGACAGCTTTTTGACCCAGTACTTC. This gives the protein CASSHYHRDSFLTQYF.

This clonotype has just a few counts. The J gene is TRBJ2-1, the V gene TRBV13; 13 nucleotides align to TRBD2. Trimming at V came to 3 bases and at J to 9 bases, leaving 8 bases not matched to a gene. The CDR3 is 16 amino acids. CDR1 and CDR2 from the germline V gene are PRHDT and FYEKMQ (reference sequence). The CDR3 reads CASSFPLAGGPGEQFF. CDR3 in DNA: TGTGCCAGCAGCTTTCCACTAGCGGGAGGGCCAGGTGAGCAGTTCTTC.

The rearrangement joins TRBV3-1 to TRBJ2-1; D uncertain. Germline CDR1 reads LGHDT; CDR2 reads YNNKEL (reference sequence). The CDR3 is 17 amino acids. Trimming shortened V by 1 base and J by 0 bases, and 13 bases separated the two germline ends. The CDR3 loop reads CASSQGSRWSSYNEQFF. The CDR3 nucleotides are TGTGCCAGCAGCCAAGGGTCCAGGTGGAGCTCCTACAATGAGCAGTTCTTC.